The next 22 T cell receptor beta chains were all read from a single sample in a study of OX40 agonist ivuxolimab in advanced cancers. Repertoires were generated with immunoSEQ multiplex PCR, while TCRdb's copy carries only in-frame clones and drops some. The table has around 30,000 clones, about 80% seen once; the top ten hold around 10%. The sequencing here drew on CD4+ or CD8+ T cells sorted from blood, taken in a trial of the OX40 agonist ivuxolimab. The receptors were gathered from an adult with an advanced solid tumor such as melanoma, head and neck, liver or kidney cancer.

This clone was recorded once. The chain uses TRBV28 and TRBJ1-5, with no clear D. The V gene lost 6 bases and the J gene lost 0 bases, with 9 bases spanning the gap. The CDR3 runs 14 residues. CDR1 and CDR2 from the germline V gene are MDHEN and SYDVKM. CDR3 coding DNA: TGTGCCAGCAGCCCATACGCTAGCAATCAGCCCCAGCATTTT. It yields the protein CASSPYASNQPQHF.

The V and J genes are TRBV7-2 and TRBJ2-1, with D hard to call. Trimming removed 4 bases at V and 6 bases at J, with 16 bases between. The CDR3 covers 15 residues. Germline V lookup: CDR1 SGHTA, CDR2 FQGNSA. The CDR3 DNA sequence: TGTGCCAGCAGCTCGCCCGTTTCCTTCCCCAATGAGCAGTTCTTC. This sequence encodes CASSSPVSFPNEQFF.

The V call is TRBV5-5, the J call TRBJ1-2, with TRBD1 matching 7 bases. J gave up 1 base and V 3 bases, and 6 bases lay outside the gene matches. Germline V gives CDR1 SGHKS, CDR2 YYEKEE (reference sequence). CDR3 length: 15 amino acids. The CDR3 bases are TGTGCCAGCAGCTCAGGGACAGCCGTTAACTATGGCTACACCTTC. It codes for CASSSGTAVNYGYTF.

About this clone itself: Germline is not matched at one junction end, which may reflect a read error. The chain carries TRBV15 and TRBJ2-1; D is perhaps TRBD1 (6 bases). In germline, CDR1 is LNHNV, CDR2 YYDKDF (reference sequence). This CDR3 is built from 12 residues. The CDR3 sequence: CATGRGHNEQFF. The CDR3 nucleotides read TGTGCCACCGGCAGGGGCCACAATGAGCAGTTCTTC.

The rearrangement links TRBV4-1 to TRBJ2-1; 9 nucleotides match TRBD2. Trimming removed 4 bases from V and 8 bases from J; junction bases left unmatched: 12. The CDR3 is 16 amino acids. Germline assignment: CDR1 MGHRA and CDR2 YSYEKL. The CDR3 here is CASSRLEAGGLDEQFF. Here the CDR3 DNA reads TGCGCCAGCAGCCGCCTTGAAGCGGGGGGCCTCGATGAGCAGTTCTTC.

V and J are TRBV13 and TRBJ1-2; D ambiguous. The CDR3 has 13 residues. V was pared by 1 base and J by 4 bases, with 7 bases between. In germline, CDR1 is PRHDT, CDR2 FYEKMQ (reference sequence). CDR3 sequence reads: CASSLASGYGYTF. The CDR3 DNA reads TGTGCCAGCAGCTTAGCGTCGGGCTATGGCTACACCTTC. Filled out from reference TRBV13 and TRBJ1-2, the complete variable domain reads AAGVIQSPRHLIKEKRETATLKCYPIPRHDTVYWYQQGPGQDPQFLISFYEKMQSDKGSIPDRFSAQQFSDYHSELNMSSLELGDSALYFCASSLASGYGYTFGSGTRLTVV.

The chain links TRBV5-8 to TRBJ1-5; 8 bases match TRBD1. V shed 5 bases, J shed 2 bases, and the junction held 6 bases outside the gene matches. The CDR3 has 15 amino acids. From germline, CDR1 is SGHTS and CDR2 YDEGEE. CDR3 sequence (DNA): TGTGCCAGCAGAGTATGGACAGGGCGCAATCAGCCCCAGCATTTT. This translates into CASRVWTGRNQPQHF.

This rearrangement joins TRBV7-7 to TRBJ2-2; the D is unclear. Trimming shortened V by 1 base and J by 5 bases, and 5 bases separated the two germline ends. This CDR3 has 13 residues. Germline values: CDR1 SSHAT, CDR2 FNYEAQ (reference sequence). CDR3 region: CASSLGGTGELFF. CDR3 nucleotide sequence: TGTGCCAGCAGCTTAGGGGGAACCGGGGAGCTGTTTTTT. The variable domain in full, with the rest retrieved from reference TRBV7-7 and TRBJ2-2, is GAGVSQSPRYKVTKRGQDVTLRCDPISSHATLYWYQQALGQGPEFLTYFNYEAQPDKSGLPSDRFSAERPEGSISTLTIQRTEQRDSAMYRCASSLGGTGELFFGEGSRLTVL.

This chain joins TRBV4-3 and TRBJ2-5; TRBD2 agrees at 10 bases. Germline V lookup: CDR1 LGHNA, CDR2 YSLEER. Trimming removed 0 bases from V and 2 bases from J; junction bases left unmatched: 6. CDR3 length: 17 amino acids. DNA for the CDR3: TGCGCCAGCAGCCAAGATCCCCCGGGACTAGCGCAAGAGACCCAGTACTTC. This gives the protein CASSQDPPGLAQETQYF.

V and J are TRBV4-1 and TRBJ2-1; 8 positions match TRBD2. J was trimmed by 2 bases and V by 0 bases; bases with no gene match: 6. CDR1 MGHRA and CDR2 YSYEKL come from the germline V gene. The CDR3 is made up of 17 amino acids. The CDR3 DNA reads TGCGCCAGCAGCCAAGATTGGGGCGGGGGGACCTACAATGAGCAGTTCTTC. It is translated as CASSQDWGGGTYNEQFF.

This clone was found a few times. The chain carries TRBV10-3 and TRBJ2-5, with D perhaps matching TRBD2 (6 bases). V lost 10 bases to trimming and J lost 0 bases, with 18 bases between them. This CDR3 contains 15 residues. CDR1 is ENHRY, CDR2 SYGVKD, per germline. The CDR3 is CATTGLAGHQETQYF. In DNA, the CDR3 is TGTGCCACCACCGGACTTGCGGGGCACCAAGAGACCCAGTACTTC.

The chain recombines TRBV11-2 with TRBJ1-2; D remains ambiguous. The germline V and J ends were trimmed by 0 bases and 5 bases, with 7 bases remaining between them. In germline, CDR1 is SGHAT, CDR2 FQNNGV. There are 13 residues in the CDR3. The CDR3 DNA reads TGTGCCAGCAGCTTAGATGTCGCTTATGGCTACACCTTC. This sequence encodes CASSLDVAYGYTF.

This chain uses TRBV13 with TRBJ2-7; TRBD1 aligns across 9 bases. The V and J ends lost 0 bases and 3 bases, in that order; junction bases with no gene match: 3. The CDR3 has 15 residues. CDR1 is PRHDT, CDR2 FYEKMQ, per germline (reference sequence). The CDR3 DNA reads TGTGCCAGCAGCTTAGGCCAGGGACAGGGCTACGAGCAGTACTTC. Its translation is CASSLGQGQGYEQYF.

The chain carries TRBV9 and TRBJ1-1; no clear D gene. Germline V gene data show CDR1 as SGDLS and CDR2 as YYNGEE. V was trimmed by 4 bases and J by 5 bases, leaving 24 bases between them. CDR3 size: 17 residues. The CDR3 reads CASSSETGTKGNTEAFF. The CDR3 DNA is TGTGCCAGCAGCTCAGAAACCGGAACCAAAGGGAATACTGAAGCTTTCTTT.

V gene TRBV20-1 combines with J gene TRBJ1-1; maybe TRBD1 (6 bases). The CDR3 is made up of 11 amino acids. The germline V and J ends were trimmed by 2 bases and 7 bases, with 8 bases remaining between them. Germline V CDR1 and CDR2: DFQATT, SNEGSKA (reference sequence). CDR3 residues: CSARRGGEAFF. The CDR3 DNA is TGCAGTGCTAGAAGGGGGGGTGAAGCTTTCTTT.

The chain has TRBV10-2 and TRBJ1-1; the D is unclear. V was clipped by 4 bases and J by 4 bases, with 13 bases between them. The CDR3 contains 14 residues. CDR1 and CDR2 (germline): WSHSY, SAAADI. The CDR3: CASSVWQKTTEAFF. The CDR3 DNA follows: TGCGCCAGCAGTGTTTGGCAGAAAACCACTGAAGCTTTCTTT.

The chain has TRBV4-3 and TRBJ2-3; D may be TRBD1 or TRBD2 (6 bases each). V was pared by 1 base and J by 9 bases, with 17 bases between. This CDR3 has 15 residues. Germline CDR1 LGHNA, CDR2 YSLEER. The CDR3 sequence is CASSQGGLEGVTQYF. Written as DNA, the CDR3 is TGCGCCAGCAGCCAAGGGGGGTTGGAGGGGGTCACGCAGTATTTT.

This chain links TRBV27 with TRBJ2-1; D tentatively reads TRBD1 or TRBD2 (5 bases each). There are 12 residues in the CDR3. Germline loops: CDR1 MNHEY, CDR2 SMNVEV (reference sequence). Trimming shortened V by 2 bases and J by 9 bases, and 8 bases separated the two germline ends. Here the CDR3 DNA reads TGTGCCAGCAGTTTAGGGGGTGCTGAGCAGTTCTTC. It encodes CASSLGGAEQFF.

This clone was picked up a small number of times. The gene calls are TRBV13 and TRBJ1-3; 7 bases line up with TRBD1. Germline assignment: CDR1 PRHDT and CDR2 FYEKMQ (reference sequence). This CDR3 contains 13 residues. The ends lost 4 bases at V and 6 bases at J; junction bases unmatched: 3. The CDR3 reads CASSYDRENTIYF. In DNA form, the CDR3 reads TGTGCCAGCAGCTATGACAGGGAAAACACCATATATTTT.

This sequence joins TRBV5-5 and TRBJ2-7; TRBD2 matches 7 bases. The CDR3 totals 15 residues. The trim removed 0 bases at V and 1 base at J, leaving 4 bases unmatched. Germline V gene data show CDR1 as SGHKS and CDR2 as YYEKEE (reference sequence). CDR3 residues: CASSLVGGESYEQYF. The CDR3 bases are TGTGCCAGCAGCTTGGTGGGAGGGGAGTCCTACGAGCAGTACTTC.

This clone occurred a few times. This chain joins TRBV5-6 and TRBJ2-5, with 9 nucleotides matching TRBD2. Germline V gene sequence: CDR1 SGHDT, CDR2 YYEEEE. Losses at the gene ends were 9 bases for V and 5 bases for J; bases not matched to a gene: 20. This CDR3 is built from 17 residues. The chain's CDR3 is CATSEALAGPRGETQYF. The CDR3 DNA reads TGTGCCACCTCCGAGGCTCTAGCGGGGCCCAGGGGGGAGACCCAGTACTTC.

This chain connects TRBV6-5 to TRBJ2-2; 7 positions agree with TRBD2. The V gene's germline CDR1 is MNHEY and CDR2 SVGAGI. CDR3 size: 14 residues. V shed 6 bases, J shed 0 bases, and the junction held 1 base outside the gene matches. The CDR3 nucleotides read TGTGCCAGCAGGGCGGGGGCGAACACCGGGGAGCTGTTTTTT. Its protein is CASRAGANTGELFF.